This T cell receptor (beta chain) was captured in a study of memory CD4+ T cells and cytomegalovirus serostatus. Study background: Healthy Belgian adult donors included about nine CMV-positive and about two dozen CMV-negative people. Study results and caveats: CD4+ memory repertoires contained 67 of 164 reported CMV TCRbeta sequences.

TCRdb's table, derived via immunoSEQ multiplex PCR, lists solely in-frame clones and lacks some. The sample has 55,000 to 60,000 clones; 80% to 85% are singletons. Germline V gene lookup returns CDR1 LNHDA and CDR2 SQIVND (reference sequence). Trimming removed 6 bases at V and 3 bases at J, with 15 bases between. The CDR3 has 14 amino acids. The sort gate was single viable CD3+CD4+CD8-CD45RO+ cells for memory CD4+ T cells. Remarks on this clone: Its antigen is undetermined.

Sequencing input: memory CD4+ T cells from blood. The receptor comes from an adult in good health and CMV-seronegative. The rearrangement links TRBV19 to TRBJ2-7, with D unclear. CDR3 nucleotides: TGTGCCAGTAGCCCGGGTCAGTCGGTCTACGAGCAGTACTTC. The encoded protein is CASSPGQSVYEQYF.